This entry describes one T cell receptor (beta chain). The CDR3 has 15 residues. Germline V gene lookup returns CDR1 LNHDA and CDR2 SQIVND (reference sequence). Between the trimmed V and J ends, which lost 3 bases and 8 bases, there was a span of 16 bases. Using immunoSEQ multiplex PCR, the repertoire was profiled, and TCRdb retains in-frame clones only, with some absent. The sample includes about 21,000 clones, approximately 90% seen only once; the top ten take approximately 20%. This sample was taken from a study of blood T cell repertoires in COVID-19. Sequenced: peripheral blood. V gene TRBV19 combines with J gene TRBJ1-4; no definite D call. The receptor's source is an older man with active COVID-19. In DNA form, the CDR3 reads TGTGCCAGTAGTATTCGGCGGTACGGAGGGGAAAAACTGTTTTTT. Translated: CASSIRRYGGEKLFF.